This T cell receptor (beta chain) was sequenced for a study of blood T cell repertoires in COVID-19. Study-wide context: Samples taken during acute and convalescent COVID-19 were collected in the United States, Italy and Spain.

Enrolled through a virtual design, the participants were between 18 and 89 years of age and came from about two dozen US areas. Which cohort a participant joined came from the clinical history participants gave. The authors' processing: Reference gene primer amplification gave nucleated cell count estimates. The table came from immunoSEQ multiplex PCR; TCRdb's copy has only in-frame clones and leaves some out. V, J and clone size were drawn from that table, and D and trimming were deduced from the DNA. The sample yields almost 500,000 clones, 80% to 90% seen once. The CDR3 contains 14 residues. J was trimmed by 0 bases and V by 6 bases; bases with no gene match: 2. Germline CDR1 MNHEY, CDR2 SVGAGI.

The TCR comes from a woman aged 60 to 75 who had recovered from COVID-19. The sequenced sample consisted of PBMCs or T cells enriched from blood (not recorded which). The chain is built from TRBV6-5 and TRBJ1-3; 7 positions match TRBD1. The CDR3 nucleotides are TGTGCCAGCAGGACAGGGATCTCTGGAAACACCATATATTTT. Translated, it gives CASRTGISGNTIYF.